The 18 T cell receptor beta chains presented below share a single source sample, sequenced in a study of blood T cell repertoires in COVID-19. TCRdb's table, derived via immunoSEQ multiplex PCR, lists solely in-frame clones and lacks some. The profile shows about 24,000 clones, roughly 82% of them singletons. The sequencing input was peripheral blood. All receptors derive from a human donor with active COVID-19. The donor label of this sample is uncertain.

In its sample, this clone was seen once. CDR3 in DNA: TGTGCCAGCAGCGTAGCCACCGGGTTGCACGGGTTGGTTCCCGCAGATACGCAGTATTTT. This sequence encodes CASSVATGLHGLVPADTQYF. This sequence joins TRBV9 and TRBJ2-3; the D is unclear. CDR3 length: 20 residues. V lost 0 bases and J 4 bases, leaving 27 bases between the germline ends. The germline V gene encodes CDR1 SGDLS and CDR2 YYNGEE. Variable domain in full (rest from reference TRBV9 and TRBJ2-3): DSGVTQTPKHLITATGQRVTLRCSPRSGDLSVYWYQQSLDQGLQFLIQYYNGEERAKGNILERFSAQQFPDLHSELNLSSLELGDSALYFCASSVATGLHGLVPADTQYFGPGTRLTVL.

The V gene is TRBV7-2, the J gene TRBJ2-7; weak D call: TRBD2 (6 bases). The CDR3 is 14 amino acids. V was clipped by 5 bases and J by 4 bases, with 15 bases between them. CDR1 SGHTA and CDR2 FQGNSA come from the germline V gene. The CDR3 sequence: CASSPDYPSYEQYF. DNA of the CDR3: TGTGCCAGCAGCCCGGACTACCCTTCTTACGAGCAGTACTTC.

The chain employs TRBV18 and TRBJ2-5; tentative D call: TRBD1 (5 bases). Germline CDR1 and CDR2: KGHSH and LQKENI. V shed 6 bases and J shed 3 bases, with 11 bases lying between them. The CDR3 length is 13 residues. CDR3 nucleotides: TGTGCCAGCTCTCGACAGAAAAAAGAGACCCAGTACTTC. This gives the protein CASSRQKKETQYF.

J is TRBJ1-6 and V is TRBV9; possibly TRBD1 for D (6 bases). Germline V gene lookup returns CDR1 SGDLS and CDR2 YYNGEE. Trimming cost V 4 bases and J 4 bases, with 24 bases left between them. This CDR3 spans 19 amino acids. The CDR3 region is CASSSSPPGGTKYNSPLHF. The CDR3 nucleotides are TGTGCCAGCAGCTCATCCCCCCCCGGGGGGACAAAATATAATTCACCCCTCCACTTT.

CDR3 residues: CASSFLGANTEAFF. The CDR3 DNA follows: TGTGCCAGCAGCTTTCTGGGGGCGAACACTGAAGCTTTCTTT. This chain joins TRBV7-2 and TRBJ1-1, with D possibly being TRBD1 (6 bases). Germline values: CDR1 SGHTA, CDR2 FQGNSA. V lost 3 bases and J 1 base, leaving 9 bases between the germline ends. The CDR3 is 14 amino acids.

The rearrangement links TRBV9 to TRBJ2-7; 8 bases align to TRBD1. Germline loops: CDR1 SGDLS, CDR2 YYNGEE. Germline trimming cut 2 bases from V and 6 bases from J; bases unmatched to any gene: 1. This CDR3 has 12 amino acids. CDR3 sequence: CASSVTGGEQYF. CDR3 nucleotides: TGTGCCAGCAGCGTCACAGGGGGCGAGCAGTACTTC.

The gene calls are TRBV28 and TRBJ2-7, with a weak D call TRBD2 (6 bases). CDR3 length: 14 amino acids. Trimming cost V 5 bases and J 5 bases, with 16 bases left between them. Germline CDR1 and CDR2: MDHEN and SYDVKM. The CDR3 region is CASSHRLVLNEQYF. In DNA form, the CDR3 reads TGTGCCAGCAGTCACAGACTAGTTTTGAACGAGCAGTACTTC.

This clone was observed a single time. This chain connects TRBV4-1 to TRBJ2-7; possible D gene TRBD2, 6 bases. In germline, CDR1 is MGHRA, CDR2 YSYEKL. Trimming pared 4 bases from V and 0 bases from J, leaving 10 bases between. This CDR3 spans 14 amino acids. CDR3 in DNA: TGCGCCAGCAGCCTGGGGGGAAACTCCTACGAGCAGTACTTC. It is translated as CASSLGGNSYEQYF.

The chain employs TRBV4-1 and TRBJ2-7; weak D call: TRBD1 (5 bases). Between the trimmed V and J ends, which lost 1 base and 0 bases, there was a span of 13 bases. The CDR3 runs to 16 residues. CDR1 MGHRA and CDR2 YSYEKL come from the germline V gene. CDR3 in amino acids: CASSQVDKYYSYEQYF. The DNA for the CDR3 is TGCGCCAGCAGCCAAGTGGACAAATACTACTCCTACGAGCAGTACTTC.

This chain links TRBV14 with TRBJ2-1, with 9 nucleotides matching TRBD1. V was clipped by 4 bases and J by 7 bases; unmatched bases: 2. This CDR3 is built from 13 residues. Germline CDR1 SGHDN, CDR2 FVKESK. CDR3 in DNA: TGTGCCAGCAGCCGAGACAGGGGGAATGAGCAGTTCTTC. Translation gives CASSRDRGNEQFF.

The chain has TRBV19 and TRBJ2-7; no clear D. The CDR3 spans 16 residues. Trimming pared 0 bases from V and 2 bases from J, leaving 14 bases between. CDR1 is LNHDA and CDR2 is SQIVND in the germline V gene (reference sequence). CDR3 coding DNA: TGTGCCAGTAGTATAGATCCAGGCATCCCGACCTACGAGCAGTACTTC. Its translation is CASSIDPGIPTYEQYF.

The V call is TRBV5-1, the J call TRBJ2-3; 10 bases agree with TRBD2. The CDR3 has 17 residues. CDR1 and CDR2 (germline): SGHRS, YFSETQ. V gave up 0 bases and J gave up 4 bases; unmatched junction bases: 8. DNA for the CDR3: TGCGCCAGCAGCTTGGTTCTAGCGGGGGCCAATCCAGATACGCAGTATTTT. Protein: CASSLVLAGANPDTQYF. The variable domain in full, completed from reference TRBV5-1 and TRBJ2-3, reads KAGVTQTPRYLIKTRGQQVTLSCSPISGHRSVSWYQQTPGQGLQFLFEYFSETQRNKGNFPGRFSGRQFSNSRSEMNVSTLELGDSALYLCASSLVLAGANPDTQYFGPGTRLTVL.

V gene TRBV7-9 combines with J gene TRBJ1-2; 7 nucleotides agree with TRBD1. Germline V CDR1 and CDR2: SEHNR, FQNEAQ (reference sequence). The CDR3 is 13 amino acids. V shed 6 bases and J 7 bases; nucleotides not matched to a gene: 8. This CDR3 reads CASRPTGWAGYTF. The CDR3 nucleotides read TGTGCCAGCAGACCGACAGGGTGGGCTGGCTACACCTTC.

The chain links TRBV3-1 (or the pseudogene TRBV3-2) to TRBJ2-7; tentatively, D is TRBD2 (5 bases). This CDR3 spans 14 amino acids. Trimming pared 2 bases from V and 6 bases from J, leaving 14 bases between. The germline V gene has CDR1 LGHDT and CDR2 YNNKEL (reference sequence). CDR3 nucleotide sequence: TGTGCCAGCAGCCAAAATCCCCCGGGGTTCGAGCAGTACTTC. As protein: CASSQNPPGFEQYF.

The rearrangement links TRBV28 to TRBJ1-5; 8 nucleotides align to TRBD1. The CDR3 is 14 residues long. Germline CDR1 reads MDHEN; CDR2 reads SYDVKM. After removal of 7 bases from V and 10 bases from J, the junction contained 12 bases not matched to a gene. In DNA, the CDR3 is TGTGCCAGCACCGAGACAGGGGTTGGGCATCCCCAGCATTTT. Its translation is CASTETGVGHPQHF. Combining the CDR3 with reference TRBV28 and TRBJ1-5 gives the whole variable domain DVKVTQSSRYLVKRTGEKVFLECVQDMDHENMFWYRQDPGLGLRLIYFSYDVKMKEKGDIPEGYSVSREKKERFSLILESASTNQTSMYLCASTETGVGHPQHFGDGTRLSIL.

This clone is termed large (0.1 to 1%). This chain links TRBV14 with TRBJ1-2; 7 bases are shared with TRBD1. CDR3 length: 14 residues. V was clipped by 4 bases and J by 8 bases; unmatched bases: 10. CDR1 and CDR2 (germline): SGHDN, FVKESK. The CDR3 loop reads CASSPLGGGGGYTF. In DNA form, the CDR3 reads TGTGCCAGCAGCCCTCTTGGTGGAGGGGGCGGCTACACCTTC.

The chain recombines TRBV5-4 with TRBJ1-6; D perhaps matches TRBD1 (5 bases). CDR1 and CDR2 (germline): SGHNT, YYREEE (reference sequence). The CDR3 has 17 residues. V lost 4 bases and J 6 bases, leaving 20 bases between the germline ends. For the CDR3, the DNA is TGTGCCAGCAGCCCCGAATCCCCGGGACTGCGTAATTCACCCCTCCACTTT. It is translated as CASSPESPGLRNSPLHF.

The V and J genes are TRBV2 and TRBJ2-1; 10 nucleotides line up with TRBD1. This CDR3 comprises 15 residues. From germline, CDR1 is SNHLY and CDR2 FYNNEI. V gave up 6 bases and J gave up 1 base; unmatched junction bases: 3. This CDR3 reads CASSGQGGSYNEQFF. CDR3 nucleotides: TGTGCCAGCAGCGGACAGGGGGGGTCCTACAATGAGCAGTTCTTC.